These T cell receptor beta chains were read from a single sample in a study of T cell responses to AZD1222 COVID-19 vaccine. Some clones are missing from TCRdb's copy, which holds only in-frame ones; the method was immunoSEQ multiplex PCR. Of 160,000 or so clones listed, 90% were seen once; the top ten hold 1.8%. Sequences were derived from peripheral blood, sampled on day 0 of AZD1222 vaccination. Source of these receptors: an adult in good health. Both conserved end residues are part of each CDR3. Each record gives: D gene, CDR3 length, clone size, J gene, V gene, CDR3 protein, CDR3 DNA. The D gene is left open where the match is weak. Some rows mark clone size as missing; the rest say once, few, many or name a class of expanded clone.

d_gene: -; len: 14; abundance: once; j_gene: TRBJ1-1; v_gene: TRBV5-4; CDR3aa: CASSLVAGSTEAFF; CDR3nt: TGTGCCAGCAGCTTGGTGGCCGGGAGCACTGAAGCTTTCTTT
d_gene: TRBD1; len: 16; abundance: many; j_gene: TRBJ1-2; v_gene: TRBV13; CDR3aa: CASSSGTGDFEQGYTF; CDR3nt: TGTGCCAGCAGCTCCGGGACAGGGGATTTCGAGCAAGGCTACACCTTC
d_gene: -; len: 12; abundance: once; j_gene: TRBJ1-1; v_gene: TRBV6-6; CDR3aa: CASSYGDTEAFF; CDR3nt: TGTGCCAGCAGTTATGGGGACACTGAAGCTTTCTTT
d_gene: -; len: 12; abundance: -; j_gene: TRBJ2-5; v_gene: TRBV12-3/TRBV12-4; CDR3aa: CASSLGLETQYF; CDR3nt: TGTGCCAGCAGTTTGGGGTTGGAGACCCAGTACTTC
d_gene: TRBD2; len: 19; abundance: once; j_gene: TRBJ2-1; v_gene: TRBV6-6; CDR3aa: CASSPWTSGVLGSYNEQFF; CDR3nt: TGTGCCAGCAGTCCCTGGACTAGCGGAGTTTTGGGCTCCTACAATGAGCAGTTCTTC
d_gene: -; len: 16; abundance: -; j_gene: TRBJ1-4; v_gene: TRBV25-1; CDR3aa: CASSEIQGGTNEKLFF; CDR3nt: TGTGCCAGCAGTGAAATCCAGGGAGGAACTAATGAAAAACTGTTTTTT
d_gene: TRBD1; len: 12; abundance: -; j_gene: TRBJ2-1; v_gene: TRBV10-3; CDR3aa: CATLGQYNEQFF; CDR3nt: TGTGCCACCCTGGGACAGTACAATGAGCAGTTCTTC
d_gene: -; len: 11; abundance: -; j_gene: TRBJ1-1; v_gene: TRBV20-1; CDR3aa: CSAQLDTEAFF; CDR3nt: TGCAGTGCGCAGCTAGACACTGAAGCTTTCTTT
d_gene: -; len: 15; abundance: -; j_gene: TRBJ2-1; v_gene: TRBV7-2; CDR3aa: CATMEGPGLYNEQFF; CDR3nt: TGTGCCACCATGGAGGGACCGGGTCTTTACAATGAGCAGTTCTTC
d_gene: -; len: 16; abundance: -; j_gene: TRBJ1-1; v_gene: TRBV6-5; CDR3aa: CASSWTPRRRNTEAFF; CDR3nt: TGTGCCAGCAGTTGGACTCCACGTCGACGGAACACTGAAGCTTTCTTT
d_gene: TRBD1; len: 13; abundance: -; j_gene: TRBJ1-1; v_gene: TRBV6-2/TRBV6-3; CDR3aa: CASSFLGQGNGFF; CDR3nt: TGTGCCAGCAGTTTCCTAGGACAGGGGAATGGTTTCTTT
d_gene: TRBD2; len: 15; abundance: once; j_gene: TRBJ2-3; v_gene: TRBV28; CDR3aa: CASTPGAGVADTQYF; CDR3nt: TGTGCCAGCACCCCTGGAGCGGGAGTCGCAGATACGCAGTATTTT
d_gene: -; len: 14; abundance: -; j_gene: TRBJ2-7; v_gene: TRBV30; CDR3aa: CAWSVLRDPYEQYF; CDR3nt: TGTGCCTGGAGTGTACTTCGGGATCCCTACGAGCAGTACTTC
d_gene: -; len: 14; abundance: -; j_gene: TRBJ1-1; v_gene: TRBV15; CDR3aa: CATSRDGVRTEAFF; CDR3nt: TGTGCCACCAGCAGAGACGGGGTTCGGACTGAAGCTTTCTTT
d_gene: TRBD1; len: 14; abundance: -; j_gene: TRBJ1-1; v_gene: TRBV5-1; CDR3aa: CASSYTGADTEAFF; CDR3nt: TGCGCCAGCAGCTACACAGGGGCGGACACTGAAGCTTTCTTT
d_gene: -; len: 15; abundance: -; j_gene: TRBJ2-1; v_gene: TRBV27; CDR3aa: CASSLGTPIWDEQFF; CDR3nt: TGTGCCAGCAGTTTAGGGACGCCAATTTGGGATGAGCAGTTCTTC
d_gene: -; len: 14; abundance: -; j_gene: TRBJ1-4; v_gene: TRBV27; CDR3aa: CASSLFTDNEKLFF; CDR3nt: TGTGCCAGCAGTTTATTTACAGATAATGAAAAACTGTTTTTT
d_gene: -; len: 11; abundance: -; j_gene: TRBJ2-7; v_gene: TRBV20-1; CDR3aa: CSATVDYEQYF; CDR3nt: TGCAGTGCTACAGTTGACTACGAGCAGTACTTC
d_gene: TRBD2; len: 16; abundance: -; j_gene: TRBJ2-5; v_gene: TRBV11-1; CDR3aa: CASSPRVKREQETQYF; CDR3nt: TGTGCCAGCAGCCCTAGGGTCAAGCGGGAGCAAGAGACCCAGTACTTC
d_gene: TRBD2; len: 16; abundance: once; j_gene: TRBJ2-1; v_gene: TRBV2; CDR3aa: CASQRLAGSPYNEQFF; CDR3nt: TGTGCCAGCCAGAGACTAGCGGGATCTCCATACAATGAGCAGTTCTTC
d_gene: -; len: 14; abundance: few; j_gene: TRBJ1-5; v_gene: TRBV7-2; CDR3aa: CASSLEVGNQPQHF; CDR3nt: TGTGCCAGCAGCTTAGAGGTCGGCAATCAGCCCCAGCATTTT
d_gene: -; len: 17; abundance: -; j_gene: TRBJ1-6; v_gene: TRBV5-4; CDR3aa: CASSLAGFEGLNSPLHF; CDR3nt: TGTGCCAGCAGCTTGGCAGGGTTTGAGGGACTTAATTCACCCCTCCACTTT
d_gene: TRBD1; len: 15; abundance: -; j_gene: TRBJ2-1; v_gene: TRBV5-6; CDR3aa: CASSLVGTGPHEQFF; CDR3nt: TGTGCCAGCAGCTTGGTCGGGACAGGGCCCCATGAGCAGTTCTTC
d_gene: -; len: 15; abundance: -; j_gene: TRBJ1-2; v_gene: TRBV7-9; CDR3aa: CASSLVARGTYGYTF; CDR3nt: TGTGCCAGCAGCTTAGTTGCGCGGGGGACATATGGCTACACCTTC
d_gene: -; len: 17; abundance: once; j_gene: TRBJ2-2; v_gene: TRBV4-1; CDR3aa: CASSQVTSGLDTGELFF; CDR3nt: TGCGCCAGCAGCCAAGTTACGTCGGGATTGGACACCGGGGAGCTGTTTTTT
d_gene: -; len: 12; abundance: -; j_gene: TRBJ1-1; v_gene: TRBV2; CDR3aa: CASSGSGSEAFF; CDR3nt: TGTGCCAGCAGTGGTAGTGGGTCAGAAGCTTTCTTT
d_gene: -; len: 17; abundance: -; j_gene: TRBJ2-2; v_gene: TRBV5-1; CDR3aa: CASSLSRSGANTGELFF; CDR3nt: TGCGCCAGCAGCTTGAGTCGTAGCGGAGCAAACACCGGGGAGCTGTTTTTT
d_gene: TRBD2; len: 15; abundance: -; j_gene: TRBJ2-7; v_gene: TRBV20-1; CDR3aa: CSASGLVDPSYEQYF; CDR3nt: TGCAGTGCTAGTGGACTAGTTGACCCCTCCTACGAGCAGTACTTC
d_gene: TRBD1; len: 15; abundance: -; j_gene: TRBJ1-2; v_gene: TRBV7-2; CDR3aa: CASSNPGQVKYGYTF; CDR3nt: TGTGCCAGCAGCAACCCGGGACAGGTGAAGTATGGCTACACCTTC
d_gene: TRBD1; len: 13; abundance: -; j_gene: TRBJ2-7; v_gene: TRBV7-9; CDR3aa: CASSFGTGSEQYF; CDR3nt: TGTGCCAGCAGCTTCGGGACAGGGTCCGAGCAGTACTTC
d_gene: TRBD2; len: 13; abundance: few; j_gene: TRBJ2-1; v_gene: TRBV6-5; CDR3aa: CASKVAGGGEQFF; CDR3nt: TGTGCCAGCAAGGTAGCGGGAGGCGGTGAGCAGTTCTTC
d_gene: -; len: 15; abundance: -; j_gene: TRBJ1-1; v_gene: TRBV6-2/TRBV6-3; CDR3aa: CASSYGETMNTEAFF; CDR3nt: TGTGCCAGCAGTTACGGGGAAACCATGAACACTGAAGCTTTCTTT
d_gene: -; len: 13; abundance: -; j_gene: TRBJ1-1; v_gene: TRBV27; CDR3aa: CASSFNPNTEAFF; CDR3nt: TGTGCCAGCAGTTTTAACCCTAACACTGAAGCTTTCTTT